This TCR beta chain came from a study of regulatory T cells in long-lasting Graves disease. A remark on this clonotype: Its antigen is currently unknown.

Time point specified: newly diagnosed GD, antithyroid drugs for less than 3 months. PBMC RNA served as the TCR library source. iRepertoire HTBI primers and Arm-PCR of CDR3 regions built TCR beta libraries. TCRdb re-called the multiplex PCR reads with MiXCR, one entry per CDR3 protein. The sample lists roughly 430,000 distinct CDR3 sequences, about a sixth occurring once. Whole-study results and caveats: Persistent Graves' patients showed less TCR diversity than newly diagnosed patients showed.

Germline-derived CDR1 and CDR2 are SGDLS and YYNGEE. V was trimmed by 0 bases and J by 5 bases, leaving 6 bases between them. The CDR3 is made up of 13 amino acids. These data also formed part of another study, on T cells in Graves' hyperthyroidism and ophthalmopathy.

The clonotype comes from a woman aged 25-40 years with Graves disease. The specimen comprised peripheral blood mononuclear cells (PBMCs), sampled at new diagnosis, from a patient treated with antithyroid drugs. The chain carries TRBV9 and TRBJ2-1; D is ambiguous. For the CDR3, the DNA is TGTGCCAGCAGCGTAGGCGGAGACAATGAGCAGTTCTTC. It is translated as CASSVGGDNEQFF.